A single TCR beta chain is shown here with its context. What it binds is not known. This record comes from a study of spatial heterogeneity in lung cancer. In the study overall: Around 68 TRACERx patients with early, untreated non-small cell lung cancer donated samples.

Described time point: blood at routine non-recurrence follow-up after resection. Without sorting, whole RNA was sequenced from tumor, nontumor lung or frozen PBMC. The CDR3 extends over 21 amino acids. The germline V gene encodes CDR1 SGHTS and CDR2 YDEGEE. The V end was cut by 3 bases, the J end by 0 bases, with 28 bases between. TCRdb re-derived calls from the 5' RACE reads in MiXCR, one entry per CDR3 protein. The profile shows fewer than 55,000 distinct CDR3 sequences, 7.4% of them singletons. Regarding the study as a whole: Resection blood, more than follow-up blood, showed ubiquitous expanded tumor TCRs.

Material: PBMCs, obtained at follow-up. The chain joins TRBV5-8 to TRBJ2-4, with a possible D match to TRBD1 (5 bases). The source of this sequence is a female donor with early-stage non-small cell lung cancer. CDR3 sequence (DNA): TGTGCCAGCAGCTCCCTACGACAGTTTTTCAGGCCAGAATTAGCCAAAAACATTCAGTACTTC. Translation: CASSSLRQFFRPELAKNIQYF.